The 19 T cell receptor beta chains reported below all come from one sample, sequenced in a study of blood T cells in healthy people across ages. Alongside a J-beta primer mix, a sample-barcoded 5' primer served in a second PCR lasting about 7 to 11 cycles. TCRdb analysed the 5' RACE reads with MiXCR anew, one entry per CDR3 protein. The sample carries 1.5 million to 2 million distinct CDR3 sequences, roughly 30% recorded once. The sequenced sample was blood. These receptor sequences come from a woman aged 25 to 39 in good health.

The CDR3 here is CASSYPGGQVQENTEAFF. DNA for the CDR3: TGTGCCAGCAGCTACCCAGGGGGCCAGGTCCAGGAGAACACTGAAGCTTTCTTT. The chain recombines TRBV21-1 with TRBJ1-1; the table's D call TRBD1 went unverified against the DNA. TRBV21-1 is marked as a pseudogene. The CDR3 is 18 residues long.

The V gene is TRBV11-2, the J gene TRBJ2-1; no definite D call. CDR1 is SGHAT, CDR2 FQNNGV, per germline. The CDR3 has 13 amino acids. V lost 5 bases, J lost 2 bases, and 7 bases lay in between. The CDR3 sequence: CASSTAAYNEQFF. The CDR3 coding sequence is TGTGCCAGCAGCACCGCTGCCTACAATGAGCAGTTCTTC.

This clonotype came up a few times. The V and J genes are TRBV12-3 or TRBV12-4 and TRBJ2-7; tentatively, D is TRBD2 (5 bases). CDR3 length: 13 amino acids. Trimming took 5 bases from V and 6 from J, leaving 14 bases between them. The CDR3, as DNA: TGTGCCAGCAGTCCCCTGGGGAGAGGCGAGCAGTACTTC. Translating it yields CASSPLGRGEQYF.

This clonotype was counted at least ten times. The chain recombines TRBV10-3 with TRBJ2-5; D is undetermined. CDR1 is ENHRY and CDR2 is SYGVKD in the germline V gene. V lost 5 bases to trimming and J lost 4 bases, with 8 bases between them. CDR3 size: 12 residues. The CDR3 loop reads CAISTVGETQYF. CDR3 nucleotide sequence: TGTGCCATCAGTACAGTCGGAGAGACCCAGTACTTC.

J is TRBJ2-2 and V is TRBV6-5; either TRBD1 or TRBD2 may fit D (5 bases each). V lost 9 bases and J 3 bases, leaving 8 bases between the germline ends. CDR1 is MNHEY and CDR2 is SVGAGI in the germline V gene. This CDR3 has 12 amino acids. The CDR3 loop is CARGTDTGELFF. The CDR3 nucleotides read TGTGCCAGGGGGACGGACACCGGGGAGCTGTTTTTT.

The chain employs TRBV5-1 and TRBJ2-3; 12 bases are shared with TRBD1. V lost 3 bases, J lost 5 bases, and 4 bases stayed unmatched. Germline loops: CDR1 SGHRS, CDR2 YFSETQ. CDR3 size: 15 residues. CDR3: CASSSGTGGLDTQYF. CDR3 nucleotides: TGCGCCAGCAGCTCCGGGACAGGGGGCCTAGATACGCAGTATTTT.

This clonotype was observed at least ten times. The chain joins TRBV20-1 to TRBJ2-1, with 8 bases that match TRBD2. V shed 5 bases and J 5 bases; nucleotides not matched to a gene: 8. Germline CDR1 DFQATT, CDR2 SNEGSKA (reference sequence). The CDR3 spans 14 residues. The CDR3 reads CSAAHGRAHNEQFF. Here the CDR3 DNA reads TGCAGTGCTGCCCACGGGAGGGCCCACAATGAGCAGTTCTTC.

This clonotype was recorded at least ten times. The gene calls are TRBV20-1 and TRBJ1-4, with D maybe TRBD1 (5 bases). V shed 1 base and J shed 8 bases, with 11 bases lying between them. Germline V CDR1 and CDR2: DFQATT, SNEGSKA (reference sequence). The CDR3 is 13 amino acids. The CDR3 coding sequence is TGCAGTGCTAGAGCAGGGAATAGGGAAAAACTGTTTTTT. Translation gives CSARAGNREKLFF.

The chain is built from TRBV12-3 or TRBV12-4 and TRBJ2-7; D not resolved. Trimming pared 2 bases from V and 3 bases from J, leaving 5 bases between. The CDR3 is 12 residues long. The CDR3 is CASSLFVYEQYF. The CDR3 DNA sequence: TGTGCCAGCAGTTTATTCGTCTACGAGCAGTACTTC.

The chain carries TRBV15 and TRBJ2-5; D perhaps matches TRBD2 (6 bases). Germline V gene data show CDR1 as LNHNV and CDR2 as YYDKDF (reference sequence). The germline V and J ends were trimmed by 0 bases and 5 bases, with 13 bases remaining between them. The length of the CDR3 is 15 residues. DNA of the CDR3: TGTGCCACCAGCAGAGAAGGGAGGACTATCGAGACCCAGTACTTC. As protein: CATSREGRTIETQYF.

A word on this clonotype: A read error is possible here, since a much larger clone lies one base away. The chain is built from TRBV4-3 and TRBJ2-3, with D possibly being TRBD2 (5 bases). Trimming cost V 0 bases and J 0 bases, with 10 bases left between them. The CDR3 extends over 16 amino acids. The germline CDR1 and CDR2 sequences are LGHNA and YSLEER. In DNA form, the CDR3 reads TGCGCCAGCAGCCAAGAGGCGGGTTTTAGCACAGATACGCAGTATTTT. Translation: CASSQEAGFSTDTQYF.

This clonotype has a single count. The chain links TRBV7-9 to TRBJ2-5, with no clear D. Germline assignment: CDR1 SEHNR and CDR2 FQNEAQ (reference sequence). The CDR3 loop spans 12 amino acids. The ends were cut back, 2 bases at V and 11 bases at J, with 12 bases in the middle. CDR3 nucleotides: TGTGCCAGCAGCTTATCGAGGCATGAGCAGTACTTC. This codes for CASSLSRHEQYF.

The V gene is TRBV3-1, the J gene TRBJ1-4, with D possibly matching TRBD1 (6 bases). The CDR3 is 16 residues long. Germline lookup yields CDR1 LGHDT and CDR2 YNNKEL (reference sequence). Trimming stripped 4 bases from V and 8 bases from J, with 20 bases between. The CDR3 region has the DNA TGTGCCAGCAGCCCGGTGGCGGGGGCCGGAGAGGAAAAACTGTTTTTT. Its translation: CASSPVAGAGEEKLFF.

In this sample, this clonotype turned up a few times. The chain joins TRBV27 to TRBJ2-3; perhaps TRBD2 as D (5 bases). With 3 bases removed from V and 1 base from J, the gap between germline ends came to 14 bases. The CDR3 sequence is 16 residues long. Germline CDR1 MNHEY, CDR2 SMNVEV (reference sequence). CDR3 sequence reads: CASSFLQSGGTDTQYF. CDR3 coding DNA: TGTGCCAGCAGTTTCCTCCAGTCCGGGGGCACAGATACGCAGTATTTT.

The rearrangement links TRBV18 to TRBJ1-4; no clear D gene. V was pared by 2 bases and J by 5 bases, with 9 bases between. The germline gives CDR1 KGHSH, CDR2 LQKENI. CDR3 length: 14 residues. CDR3: CASSPSTENEKLFF. The CDR3 DNA sequence: TGTGCCAGCTCACCATCGACGGAGAATGAAAAACTGTTTTTT.

The rearrangement uses TRBV15 and TRBJ2-1; TRBD2 matches 8 bases. Trimming removed 1 base from V and 10 bases from J; junction bases left unmatched: 0. CDR1 is LNHNV and CDR2 is YYDKDF in the germline V gene (reference sequence). This CDR3 has 12 amino acids. The CDR3 coding sequence is TGTGCCACCAGCAGAGCTAGCGGGGAGCAGTTCTTC. Encoded protein: CATSRASGEQFF.

The chain couples TRBV6-1 to TRBJ2-5; D might be TRBD1 or TRBD2, each matching 6 bases. Per germline, CDR1 MNHNS and CDR2 SASEGT. This CDR3 spans 14 amino acids. Trimming pared 8 bases from V and 5 bases from J, leaving 18 bases between. CDR3 sequence reads: CASGTWGAQETQYF. Here the CDR3 DNA reads TGTGCCAGCGGTACTTGGGGGGCGCAGGAGACCCAGTACTTC.

This clonotype showed up just a few times. The rearrangement uses TRBV20-1 and TRBJ2-5, with unresolved D. Per germline, CDR1 DFQATT and CDR2 SNEGSKA (reference sequence). With 5 bases removed from V and 6 bases from J, the gap between germline ends came to 10 bases. The length of the CDR3 is 11 residues. This CDR3 is CSAALEQTQYF. In nucleotides, the CDR3 is TGCAGTGCTGCTTTAGAACAGACCCAGTACTTC.

This clonotype appeared a few times. V is TRBV7-2 and J is TRBJ2-1, with D hard to call. V lost 1 base and J 8 bases, leaving 12 bases between the germline ends. The germline CDR1 and CDR2 sequences are SGHTA and FQGNSA. This CDR3 spans 14 amino acids. CDR3 sequence (DNA): TGTGCCAGCAGCTTAGGCAGGAGCGCGCATGAGCAGTTCTTC. Amino acid sequence: CASSLGRSAHEQFF.